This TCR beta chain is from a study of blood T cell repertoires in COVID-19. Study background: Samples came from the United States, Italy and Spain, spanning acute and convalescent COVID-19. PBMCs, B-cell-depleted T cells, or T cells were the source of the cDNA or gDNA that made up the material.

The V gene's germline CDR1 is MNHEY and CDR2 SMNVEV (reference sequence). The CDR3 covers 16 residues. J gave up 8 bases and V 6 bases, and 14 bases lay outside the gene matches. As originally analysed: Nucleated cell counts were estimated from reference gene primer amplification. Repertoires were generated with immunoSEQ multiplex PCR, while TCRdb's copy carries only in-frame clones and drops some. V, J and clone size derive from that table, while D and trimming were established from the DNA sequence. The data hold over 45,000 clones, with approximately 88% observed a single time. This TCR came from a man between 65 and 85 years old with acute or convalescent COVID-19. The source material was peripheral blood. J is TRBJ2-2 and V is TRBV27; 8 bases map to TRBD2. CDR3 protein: CASSPKGREGRGELFF. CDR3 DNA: TGTGCCAGCAGCCCGAAAGGTCGGGAGGGCCGGGGGGAGCTGTTTTTT.